This TCR beta chain was captured in a study of cytomegalovirus exposure and HLA in healthy donors. PCR used 60 Vbeta primers and 13 Jbeta primers. Data came from immunoSEQ multiplex PCR; TCRdb stores just in-frame clones and leaves some out. The sample carries 65,000 to 90,000 clones, about 81% recorded once. This clone was detected once. Germline V lookup: CDR1 LGHNT, CDR2 FRNRAP. This CDR3 has 13 amino acids. V shed 2 bases and J 7 bases; nucleotides not matched to a gene: 5. The sequence was obtained from a man between 60 and 75 years old in good health and CMV-seronegative. Sequencing was carried out using PBMCs. The chain joins TRBV12-5 to TRBJ2-7; 7 bases fit TRBD2. The CDR3 loop is CASGLLTSVEQYF. In DNA, the CDR3 is TGTGCTAGTGGTTTGCTCACTAGCGTGGAGCAGTACTTC.